The next 10 T cell receptor beta chains were all read from a single sample in a study of T cells in Graves' hyperthyroidism and ophthalmopathy. TCR beta CDR3 regions were amplified from RNA transcripts. HTBI primers were used for first-round RT-PCR of the TCR CDR3. TCRdb used MiXCR to reprocess the multiplex PCR reads, holding one entry per CDR3 protein. There are around 610,000 distinct CDR3 sequences in the sample; around 15% occur only once, and about 4% lies in the top ten. The material sequenced was blood. These receptors were collected from a woman in her 40s with Graves' ophthalmopathy.

This rearrangement joins TRBV7-3 to TRBJ2-5; D may be TRBD1 or TRBD2 (7 bases each). There are 15 residues in the CDR3. Trimming removed 5 bases from V and 5 bases from J, with 18 bases in between. The germline CDR1 and CDR2 sequences are SGHTA and FQGTGA. Here the CDR3 DNA reads TGTGCCAGCAGCCAGTCCCAGGGGGGGCGGGAGACCCAGTACTTC. It is translated as CASSQSQGGRETQYF.

At least ten counts were recorded for this clonotype. This sequence joins TRBV28 and TRBJ2-7; D gene unclear. This CDR3 region has 13 residues. Germline values: CDR1 MDHEN, CDR2 SYDVKM. V lost 2 bases and J lost 2, with 7 bases in between. The CDR3 region has the DNA TGTGCCAGCAGTTTAGACGGAGCCTACGAGCAGTACTTC. Translation gives CASSLDGAYEQYF.

This clonotype was picked up many times. The chain recombines TRBV28 with TRBJ1-1; weak D call: TRBD1 (6 bases). This CDR3 is 11 amino acids long. Germline CDR1 MDHEN, CDR2 SYDVKM. Trimming stripped 4 bases from V and 11 bases from J, with 11 bases between. In DNA form, the CDR3 reads TGTGCCAGCAGTTCCACAGGGTATGCTTTCTTT. Translating it yields CASSSTGYAFF. Full variable domain (outside the CDR3, taken from reference TRBV28 and TRBJ1-1): DVKVTQSSRYLVKRTGEKVFLECVQDMDHENMFWYRQDPGLGLRLIYFSYDVKMKEKGDIPEGYSVSREKKERFSLILESASTNQTSMYLCASSSTGYAFFGQGTRLTVV.

This clonotype has a count of ten or more. Here the CDR3 reads CASSRRLAGEGETQYF. For the CDR3, the DNA is TGTGCCAGCAGCCGTAGACTAGCGGGAGAGGGGGAGACCCAGTACTTC. The gene calls are TRBV5-6 and TRBJ2-5, with TRBD2 matching over 12 bases. This CDR3 is 16 amino acids long. Trimming at V came to 4 bases and at J to 5 bases, leaving 9 bases not matched to a gene. Germline V CDR1 and CDR2: SGHDT, YYEEEE.

This clonotype appeared many times. The chain carries TRBV5-1 and TRBJ2-7; D may be TRBD2 (5 bases). The CDR3 loop spans 14 amino acids. Deletions cut 0 bases from V and 9 bases from J, with 16 bases between. Per germline, CDR1 SGHRS and CDR2 YFSETQ. The CDR3 here is CASSLGRGSIGQYF. The CDR3 DNA reads as TGCGCCAGCAGCTTGGGAAGAGGGTCGATCGGGCAGTACTTC.

This clonotype was seen at least ten times. The chain is built from TRBV24-1 and TRBJ1-2, with D possibly matching TRBD1 (5 bases). The length of the CDR3 is 11 residues. Germline lookup yields CDR1 KGHDR and CDR2 SFDVKD. V lost 4 bases to trimming and J lost 8 bases, with 7 bases between them. The CDR3 coding sequence is TGTGCCACCAGTGAGGGGGACGGCTACACCTTC. Translating gives CATSEGDGYTF.

There are many counts of this clonotype. The gene calls are TRBV2 and TRBJ2-7; 8 bases line up with TRBD1. V was clipped by 7 bases and J by 4 bases; unmatched bases: 9. Germline CDR1 is SNHLY and CDR2 is FYNNEI. The CDR3 totals 14 residues. For the CDR3, the DNA is TGTGCCAGCACCTTGGAGCAGGGGGCGTACGAGCAGTACTTC. This codes for CASTLEQGAYEQYF.

This clonotype was seen a few times. This chain links TRBV29-1 with TRBJ2-7; tentatively, D is TRBD1 (6 bases). Per the germline V gene, CDR1 is SQVTM and CDR2 is ANQGSEA. The CDR3 sequence is 13 residues long. The V gene lost 3 bases and the J gene lost 3 bases, with 12 bases spanning the gap. CDR3 residues: CSVDMGAGYEQYF. CDR3 in DNA: TGCAGCGTTGATATGGGGGCCGGCTACGAGCAGTACTTC.

Ten or more counts support this clonotype. The rearrangement joins TRBV6-1 to TRBJ1-5; D remains unclear. The CDR3 sequence is 13 residues long. The germline V gene has CDR1 MNHNS and CDR2 SASEGT. V was cut by 6 bases and J by 11 bases, with 17 bases left in between. The chain's CDR3 is CASSESVRLTQHF. The CDR3 DNA is TGTGCCAGCAGCGAATCGGTACGCCTTACCCAGCATTTT.

In this sample, this clonotype turned up many times. The chain employs TRBV27 and TRBJ2-7, with D perhaps TRBD2 (6 bases). This CDR3 spans 12 amino acids. CDR1 is MNHEY and CDR2 is SMNVEV in the germline V gene (reference sequence). V lost 5 bases to trimming and J lost 7 bases, with 12 bases between them. CDR3 sequence: CASSAWGEEQYF. The CDR3 DNA is TGTGCCAGCAGTGCCTGGGGGGAGGAGCAGTACTTC.